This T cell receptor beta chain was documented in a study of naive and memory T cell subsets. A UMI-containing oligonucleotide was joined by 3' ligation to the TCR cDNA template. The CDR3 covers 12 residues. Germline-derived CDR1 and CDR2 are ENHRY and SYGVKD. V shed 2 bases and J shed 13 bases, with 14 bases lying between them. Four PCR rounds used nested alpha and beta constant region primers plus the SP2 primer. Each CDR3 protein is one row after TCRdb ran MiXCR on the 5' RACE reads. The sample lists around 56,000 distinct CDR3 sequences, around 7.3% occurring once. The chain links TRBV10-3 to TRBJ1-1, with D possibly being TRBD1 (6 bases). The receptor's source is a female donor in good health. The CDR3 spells CAISENVGGVFF. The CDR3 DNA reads TGTGCCATCAGTGAGAATGTAGGGGGAGTTTTCTTT.